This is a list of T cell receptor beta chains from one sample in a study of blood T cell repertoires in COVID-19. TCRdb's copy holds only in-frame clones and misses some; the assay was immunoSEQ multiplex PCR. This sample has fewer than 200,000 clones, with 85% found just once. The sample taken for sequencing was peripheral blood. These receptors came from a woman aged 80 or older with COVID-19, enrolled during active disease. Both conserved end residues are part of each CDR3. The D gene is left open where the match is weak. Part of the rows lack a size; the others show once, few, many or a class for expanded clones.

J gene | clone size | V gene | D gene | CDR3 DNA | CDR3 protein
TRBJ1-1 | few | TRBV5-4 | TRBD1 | TGTGCCAGCAGCCAACAGGGGACTTTGAACACTGAAGCTTTCTTT | CASSQQGTLNTEAFF
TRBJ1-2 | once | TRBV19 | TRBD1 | TGTGCCAGTAGGCAGGGGGGACGGGGCGGCTACACCTTC | CASRQGGRGGYTF
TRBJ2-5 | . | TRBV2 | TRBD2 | TGTGCCAGCAGTGACCGGGAGGGGACGGAGACCCAGTACTTC | CASSDREGTETQYF
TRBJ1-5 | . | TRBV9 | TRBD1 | TGTGCCAGCACCCCAGGGGGGACGGGGCCCCAGCATTTT | CASTPGGTGPQHF
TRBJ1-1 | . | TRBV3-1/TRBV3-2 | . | TGTGCCAGCAGCCAAGGCGGCGGGTCCACTGAAGCTTTCTTT | CASSQGGGSTEAFF
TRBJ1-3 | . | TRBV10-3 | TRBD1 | TGTGCCATCAGGGAGGACAGGGGATTAATCTCTGGAAACACCATATATTTT | CAIREDRGLISGNTIYF
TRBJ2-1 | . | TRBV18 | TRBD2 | TGTGCCAGCTCACGCTCGGGCGGGGGGGTATTCGTTGAGCAGTTCTTC | CASSRSGGGVFVEQFF
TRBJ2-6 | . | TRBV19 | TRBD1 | TGTGCCAGTAGGTCGGGACAGAAATACTCTGGGGCCAACGTCCTGACTTTC | CASRSGQKYSGANVLTF
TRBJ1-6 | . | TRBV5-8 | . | TGTGCCAGCAGCCCTGGGGGGGCGAAAAGGAATTCACCCCTCCACTTT | CASSPGGAKRNSPLHF
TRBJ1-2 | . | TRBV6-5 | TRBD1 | TGTGCCAGCACTGCGAGGGGGCAGAGCTATGGCTACACCTTC | CASTARGQSYGYTF
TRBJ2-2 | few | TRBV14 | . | TGTGCCAGTGGGGGCCTCGGAGAGCTGTTTTTT | CASGGLGELFF
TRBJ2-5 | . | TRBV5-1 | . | TGCGCCAGCAGCTCCGGGACTCAAGAGACCCAGTACTTC | CASSSGTQETQYF